The entry below describes one T cell receptor (beta chain). This CDR3 contains 16 residues. In germline, CDR1 is SGHTA, CDR2 FQGNSA. The trim removed 5 bases at V and 2 bases at J, leaving 8 bases unmatched. These data come from a study of blood T cell repertoires in COVID-19. Study-level background: Sites in the United States, Italy and Spain provided acute and convalescent COVID-19 samples. T cells, B-cell-depleted T cells, or PBMCs supplied cDNA or gDNA.

Generated by immunoSEQ multiplex PCR, the TCRdb table keeps only in-frame clones and is missing some. The sample holds 210,000 or so clones; 75% to 85% are singletons and the top ten take about 1.3%. The chain combines TRBV7-2 with TRBJ1-2; 10 positions match TRBD1. The TCR originated in a woman aged 30 to 39 with COVID-19, enrolled during active disease. The sequencing input was peripheral blood. The chain's CDR3 is CASSEPGQGFNYGYTF. The CDR3 nucleotides read TGTGCCAGCAGCGAGCCGGGACAGGGGTTCAACTATGGCTACACCTTC.